These 15 T cell receptor beta chains share one sample of origin, sequenced in a study of cytomegalovirus exposure and HLA in healthy donors (dated by TCRdb to between 2016 and 2019). Library method: the immunoSEQ multiplex PCR assay. For the multiplex PCR, a mixture combining 60 forward primers for TCR Vbeta segments and 13 reverse primers for TCR Jbeta segments was used. TCRdb mirrors the immuneACCESS table, restricted to in-frame sequences. Some clones are absent from its copies; in checked studies, under half trace to an unresolved V gene, and the reason for the others is unknown. The sample table shows tens of thousands of clones, and more than 80% are seen once. Of the sample, around 6.3% falls within the top ten clones. Sequencing used PBMCs. The receptor set was obtained from a human donor in good health.

The chain uses TRBV2 and TRBJ1-6; TRBD1 agrees at 7 bases. The CDR3 sequence is 15 residues long. Germline V gene data show CDR1 as SNHLY and CDR2 as FYNNEI. The V and J ends lost 8 bases and 1 base, in that order; junction bases with no gene match: 5. The chain's CDR3 is CASGTEGSYNSPLHF. The CDR3 DNA follows: TGTGCCAGCGGGACAGAGGGATCCTATAATTCACCCCTCCACTTT.

V and J are TRBV5-4 and TRBJ2-2, with TRBD2 as a possible D gene (6 bases). V was pared by 6 bases and J by 5 bases, with 14 bases between. Germline CDR1 SGHNT, CDR2 YYREEE (reference sequence). The CDR3 contains 14 residues. The CDR3: CASTGGVRTGELFF. CDR3 nucleotides: TGTGCCAGCACCGGCGGGGTGAGGACCGGGGAGCTGTTTTTT.

The chain carries TRBV5-1 and TRBJ1-1, with TRBD1 as a possible D gene (6 bases). The CDR3 totals 14 residues. The V and J ends lost 4 bases and 1 base respectively, with 11 bases between them. Germline-derived CDR1 and CDR2 are SGHRS and YFSETQ. CDR3 nucleotide sequence: TGCGCCAGCAGCATAAGACAGGAGAACACTGAAGCTTTCTTT. Protein: CASSIRQENTEAFF.

This clone was seen more than once but under ten times. J is TRBJ2-5 and V is TRBV4-3; a possible D gene is TRBD2 (6 bases). The CDR3 has 14 amino acids. The V and J ends lost 0 bases and 5 bases respectively, with 10 bases between them. Germline values: CDR1 LGHNA, CDR2 YSLEER. CDR3 sequence: CASSQDTSRETQYF. DNA for the CDR3: TGCGCCAGCAGCCAAGACACTAGCCGCGAGACCCAGTACTTC.

CDR3 region: CASSIRQGGGYTF. The CDR3 DNA is TGTGCCAGTAGTATACGACAGGGAGGAGGCTACACCTTC. The gene calls are TRBV19 and TRBJ1-2; 7 bases match TRBD1. V gave up 2 bases and J gave up 8 bases; unmatched junction bases: 5. The CDR3 runs 13 residues. Germline V gives CDR1 LNHDA, CDR2 SQIVND (reference sequence).

A single count supports this clone. J is TRBJ2-3 and V is TRBV27; 9 positions match TRBD2. The CDR3 spans 15 residues. J gave up 5 bases and V 3 bases, and 6 bases lay outside the gene matches. From germline, CDR1 is MNHEY and CDR2 SMNVEV (reference sequence). CDR3 sequence: CASSLSSGVLDTQYF. As DNA, the CDR3 is TGTGCCAGCAGTTTGTCTAGCGGGGTTTTAGATACGCAGTATTTT.

The genes are TRBV7-2 and TRBJ2-2, with a weak D call TRBD2 (6 bases). This CDR3 region has 13 residues. Per the germline V gene, CDR1 is SGHTA and CDR2 is FQGNSA. Between the trimmed V and J ends, which lost 9 bases and 7 bases, there was a span of 15 bases. The CDR3 region has the DNA TGTGCCAGTTCCACTAGCTCTTTCGGGGAGCTGTTTTTT. The encoded protein is CASSTSSFGELFF.

The chain employs TRBV29-1 and TRBJ2-7; D uncertain. Germline V CDR1 and CDR2: SQVTM, ANQGSEA. Trimming took 6 bases from V and 6 from J, leaving 18 bases between them. The CDR3 has 13 amino acids. The CDR3 protein is CSVAATPLGEQYF. CDR3 DNA: TGCAGCGTGGCGGCTACTCCCCTGGGCGAGCAGTACTTC.

This clone was recorded a few times. The chain carries TRBV12-1 and TRBJ2-7; the table gives TRBD2 as D, unverified against the DNA. TRBV12-1 is a pseudogene locus. There are 12 residues in the CDR3. The CDR3 spells CAPRDGNYEQYF. The CDR3 nucleotides are TGTGCCCCCCGCGACGGGAACTACGAGCAGTACTTC.

V gene TRBV28 combines with J gene TRBJ1-5, with 10 bases lining up with TRBD1. V lost 7 bases and J lost 7; bases outside the gene matches: 7. Germline-derived CDR1 and CDR2 are MDHEN and SYDVKM. The CDR3 has 14 amino acids. The CDR3 sequence: CASKLTGGRQPQHF. CDR3 sequence (DNA): TGTGCCAGCAAACTGACAGGGGGCAGACAGCCCCAGCATTTT.

The V and J genes are TRBV6-1 and TRBJ1-4, with D perhaps TRBD1 (6 bases). CDR3 length: 14 amino acids. Per germline, CDR1 MNHNS and CDR2 SASEGT. The V gene lost 3 bases and the J gene lost 7 bases, with 12 bases spanning the gap. The CDR3 DNA reads TGTGCCAGCAGTGAGGCCAGGGGAGCTGAAAAACTGTTTTTT. It is translated as CASSEARGAEKLFF.

The V and J genes are TRBV10-1 and TRBJ2-3; D unclear. The CDR3 extends over 12 amino acids. The germline V gene has CDR1 WNHNN and CDR2 SYGVQD (reference sequence). The V gene lost 2 bases and the J gene lost 6 bases, with 6 bases spanning the gap. CDR3 DNA sequence: TGCGCCAGCAGTGAGGATGGCGATACGCAGTATTTT. Encoded protein: CASSEDGDTQYF.

V usage is TRBV27 and J usage is TRBJ1-6; D is possibly TRBD1 (6 bases). Trimming took 7 bases from V and 7 from J, leaving 11 bases between them. Germline assignment: CDR1 MNHEY and CDR2 SMNVEV (reference sequence). The length of the CDR3 is 13 residues. The CDR3 DNA is TGTGCCAGCACGACAGGTTGGAATTCACCCCTCCACTTT. Amino acid sequence: CASTTGWNSPLHF.

V and J are TRBV30 and TRBJ1-1; D is perhaps TRBD1 (6 bases). Germline CDR1 is GTSNPN and CDR2 is SVGIG (reference sequence). The V and J ends lost 5 bases and 2 bases respectively, with 9 bases between them. This CDR3 contains 12 residues. This CDR3 reads CAWGTLNTEAFF. The CDR3, as DNA: TGTGCCTGGGGGACACTTAACACTGAAGCTTTCTTT.

V and J are TRBV7-6 and TRBJ2-5; 7 nucleotides agree with TRBD2. This CDR3 is built from 16 residues. Germline V lookup: CDR1 SGHVS, CDR2 FNYEAQ. With 3 bases clipped from V and 11 bases from J, the junction kept 18 bases outside the gene matches. DNA of the CDR3: TGTGCCAGCAGCTTGCAAACGGGACTACCGGAGGAAGAGCAGTACTTC. Protein product: CASSLQTGLPEEEQYF. The full variable domain, its missing parts supplied by reference TRBV7-6 and TRBJ2-5, is GAGVSQSPRYKVTKRGQDVALRCDPISGHVSLYWYRQALGQGPEFLTYFNYEAQQDKSGLPNDRFSAERPEGSISTLTIQRTEQRDSAMYRCASSLQTGLPEEEQYFGPGTRLLVL.